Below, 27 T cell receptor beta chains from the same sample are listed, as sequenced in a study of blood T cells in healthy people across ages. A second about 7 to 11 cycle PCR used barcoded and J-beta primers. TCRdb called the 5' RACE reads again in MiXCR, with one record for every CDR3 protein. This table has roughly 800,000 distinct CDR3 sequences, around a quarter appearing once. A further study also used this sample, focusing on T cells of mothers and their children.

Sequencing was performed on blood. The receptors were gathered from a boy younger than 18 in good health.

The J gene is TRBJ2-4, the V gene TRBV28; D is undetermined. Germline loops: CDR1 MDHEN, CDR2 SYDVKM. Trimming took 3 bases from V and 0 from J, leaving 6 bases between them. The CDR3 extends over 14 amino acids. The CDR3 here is CASSFSLAKNIQYF. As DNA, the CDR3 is TGTGCCAGCAGTTTTTCCCTAGCCAAAAACATTCAGTACTTC.

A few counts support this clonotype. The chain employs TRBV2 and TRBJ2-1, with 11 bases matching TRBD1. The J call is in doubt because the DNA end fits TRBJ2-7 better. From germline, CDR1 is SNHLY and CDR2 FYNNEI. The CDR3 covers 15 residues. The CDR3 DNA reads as TGTGCCAGCAGCGGGGACAGGGGGATAACCTACGAGCAGTACTTC. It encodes CASSGDRGITYEQYF.

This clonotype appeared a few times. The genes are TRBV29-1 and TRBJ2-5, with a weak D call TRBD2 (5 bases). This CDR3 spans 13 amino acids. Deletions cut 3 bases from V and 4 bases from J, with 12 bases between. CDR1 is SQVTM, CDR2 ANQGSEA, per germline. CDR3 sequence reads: CSVDFGVVETQYF. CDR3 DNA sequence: TGCAGCGTTGACTTCGGGGTAGTAGAGACCCAGTACTTC.

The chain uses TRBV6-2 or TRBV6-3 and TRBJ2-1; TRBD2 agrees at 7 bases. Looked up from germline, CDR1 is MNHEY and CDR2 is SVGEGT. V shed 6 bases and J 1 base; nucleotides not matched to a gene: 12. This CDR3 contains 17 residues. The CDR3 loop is CASRHSTSPRSYNEQFF. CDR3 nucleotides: TGTGCCAGCAGACACTCGACTAGCCCCAGGTCCTACAATGAGCAGTTCTTC.

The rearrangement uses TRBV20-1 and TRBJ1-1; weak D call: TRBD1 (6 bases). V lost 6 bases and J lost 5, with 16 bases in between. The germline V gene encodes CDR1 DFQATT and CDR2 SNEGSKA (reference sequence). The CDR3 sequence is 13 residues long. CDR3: CSAVNREGTEAFF. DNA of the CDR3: TGCAGTGCAGTTAACAGGGAAGGGACTGAAGCTTTCTTT.

The CDR3 sequence is CSARGRTGTGELFF. The CDR3 DNA is TGCAGTGCTAGGGGGCGGACAGGCACCGGGGAGCTGTTTTTT. This rearrangement joins TRBV20-1 to TRBJ2-2, with TRBD1 identical over 7 bases. The CDR3 runs 14 residues. With 3 bases clipped from V and 4 bases from J, the junction kept 5 bases outside the gene matches. Germline V gene data show CDR1 as DFQATT and CDR2 as SNEGSKA (reference sequence).

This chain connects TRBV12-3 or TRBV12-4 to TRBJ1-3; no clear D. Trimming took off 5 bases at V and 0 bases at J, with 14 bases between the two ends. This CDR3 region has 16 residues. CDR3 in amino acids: CASSETGSVSGNTIYF. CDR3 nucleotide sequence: TGTGCCAGCAGTGAGACTGGAAGCGTCTCTGGAAACACCATATATTTT.

The CDR3 DNA sequence: TGTGCCAGCAGCAGACTTTCTTGGGAGGCTAATGAAAAACTGTTTTTT. Translated: CASSRLSWEANEKLFF. V gene TRBV6-1 combines with J gene TRBJ1-4; D is ambiguous. Germline CDR1 and CDR2: MNHNS and SASEGT. CDR3 length: 16 residues. V was pared by 6 bases and J by 3 bases, with 17 bases between.

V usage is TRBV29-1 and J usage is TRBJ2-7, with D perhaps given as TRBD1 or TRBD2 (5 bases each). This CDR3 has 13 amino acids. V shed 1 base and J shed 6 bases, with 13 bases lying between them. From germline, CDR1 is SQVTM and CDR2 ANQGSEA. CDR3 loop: CSVEGVIGGEQYF. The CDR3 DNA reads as TGCAGCGTTGAAGGGGTTATTGGGGGCGAGCAGTACTTC.

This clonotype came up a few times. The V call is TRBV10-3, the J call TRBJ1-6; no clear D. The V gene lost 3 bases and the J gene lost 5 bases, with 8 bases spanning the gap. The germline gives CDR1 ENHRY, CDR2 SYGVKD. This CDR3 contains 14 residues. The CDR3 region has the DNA TGTGCCATCAGTGAAGGCGGAGATAATTCACCCCTCCACTTT. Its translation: CAISEGGDNSPLHF.

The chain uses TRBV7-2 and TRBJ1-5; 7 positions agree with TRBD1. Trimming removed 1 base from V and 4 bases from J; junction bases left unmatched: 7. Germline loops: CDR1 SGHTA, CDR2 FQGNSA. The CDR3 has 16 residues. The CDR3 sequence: CASSLEGGNGNQPQHF. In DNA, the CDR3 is TGTGCCAGCAGCTTAGAAGGGGGCAACGGGAATCAGCCCCAGCATTTT.

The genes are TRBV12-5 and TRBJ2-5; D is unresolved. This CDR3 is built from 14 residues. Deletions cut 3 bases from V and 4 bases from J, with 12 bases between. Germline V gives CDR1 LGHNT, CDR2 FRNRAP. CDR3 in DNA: TGTGCTAGTGGTTTTGTTGAGGCCCCAGAGACCCAGTACTTC. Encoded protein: CASGFVEAPETQYF.

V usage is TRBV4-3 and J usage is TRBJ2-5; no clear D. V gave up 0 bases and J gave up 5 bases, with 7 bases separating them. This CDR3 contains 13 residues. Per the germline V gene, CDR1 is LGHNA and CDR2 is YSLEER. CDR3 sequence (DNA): TGCGCCAGCAGCCAAGATCACAGCGAGACCCAGTACTTC. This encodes CASSQDHSETQYF.

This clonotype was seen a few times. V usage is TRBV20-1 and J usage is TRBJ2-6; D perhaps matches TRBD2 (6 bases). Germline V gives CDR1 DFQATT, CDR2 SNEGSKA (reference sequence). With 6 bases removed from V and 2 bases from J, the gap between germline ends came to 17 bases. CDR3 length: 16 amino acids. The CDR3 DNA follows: TGCAGTGCCCCCCCGGGGGACCGCCCTGGGGCCAACGTCCTGACTTTC. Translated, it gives CSAPPGDRPGANVLTF.

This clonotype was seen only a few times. The CDR3 sequence: CSVEESGATEAFF. The CDR3 nucleotides are TGCAGCGTTGAAGAGTCGGGGGCGACTGAAGCTTTCTTT. The genes are TRBV29-1 and TRBJ1-1, with D maybe TRBD1 (6 bases). CDR1 and CDR2 (germline): SQVTM, ANQGSEA. This CDR3 is 13 amino acids long. Deletions cut 0 bases from V and 5 bases from J, with 10 bases between. Based on the CDR3 plus reference TRBV29-1 and TRBJ1-1, the full variable domain is SAVISQKPSRDICQRGTSLTIQCQVDSQVTMMFWYRQQPGQSLTLIATANQGSEATYESGFVIDKFPISRPNLTFSTLTVSNMSPEDSSIYLCSVEESGATEAFFGQGTRLTVV.

CDR3 region: CSARDDYYNEQFF. CDR3 sequence (DNA): TGCAGTGCTAGAGATGACTACTACAATGAGCAGTTCTTC. V is TRBV20-1 and J is TRBJ2-1; D is perhaps TRBD2 (5 bases). Trimming stripped 0 bases from V and 3 bases from J, with 6 bases between. The germline V gene encodes CDR1 DFQATT and CDR2 SNEGSKA (reference sequence). This CDR3 is built from 13 residues.

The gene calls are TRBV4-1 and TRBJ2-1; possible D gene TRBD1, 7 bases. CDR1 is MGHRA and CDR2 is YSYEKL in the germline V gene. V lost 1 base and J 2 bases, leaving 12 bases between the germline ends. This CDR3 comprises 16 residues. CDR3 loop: CASSQVGGGAYNEQFF. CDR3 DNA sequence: TGCGCCAGCAGCCAAGTAGGAGGGGGCGCCTACAATGAGCAGTTCTTC.

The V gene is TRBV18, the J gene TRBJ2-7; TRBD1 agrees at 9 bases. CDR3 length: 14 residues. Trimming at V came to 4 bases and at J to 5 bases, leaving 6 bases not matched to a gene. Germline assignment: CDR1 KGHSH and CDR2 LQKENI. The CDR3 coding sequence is TGTGCCAGCTCACGGACAGGGGTAGTGCACGAGCAGTACTTC. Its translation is CASSRTGVVHEQYF.

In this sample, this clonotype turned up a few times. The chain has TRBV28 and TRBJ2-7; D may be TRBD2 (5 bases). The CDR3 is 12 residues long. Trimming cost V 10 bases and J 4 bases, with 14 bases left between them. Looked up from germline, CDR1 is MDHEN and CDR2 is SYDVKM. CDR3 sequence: CATKGGFYEQYF. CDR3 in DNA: TGTGCCACTAAAGGCGGGTTTTACGAGCAGTACTTC.

CDR3 nucleotides: TGTGCCAGCAGTCACTCGGGTAACTATGGCTACACCTTC. As protein: CASSHSGNYGYTF. The rearrangement uses TRBV12-3 or TRBV12-4 and TRBJ1-2, with D uncertain. Trimming pared 5 bases from V and 1 base from J, leaving 8 bases between. The CDR3 has 13 residues.

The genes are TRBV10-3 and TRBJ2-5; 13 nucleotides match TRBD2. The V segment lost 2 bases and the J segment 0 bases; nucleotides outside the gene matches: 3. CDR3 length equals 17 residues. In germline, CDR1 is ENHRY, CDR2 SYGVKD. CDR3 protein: CAISEQLAGGYQETQYF. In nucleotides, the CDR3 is TGTGCCATCAGTGAGCAACTAGCGGGGGGGTACCAAGAGACCCAGTACTTC.

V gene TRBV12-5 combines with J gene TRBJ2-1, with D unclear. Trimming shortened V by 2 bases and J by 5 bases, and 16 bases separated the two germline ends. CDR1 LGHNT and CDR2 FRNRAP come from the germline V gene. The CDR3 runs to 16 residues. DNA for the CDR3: TGTGCTAGTGGTTTGAATCTAGGTGAATCCCACAATGAGCAGTTCTTC. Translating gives CASGLNLGESHNEQFF.

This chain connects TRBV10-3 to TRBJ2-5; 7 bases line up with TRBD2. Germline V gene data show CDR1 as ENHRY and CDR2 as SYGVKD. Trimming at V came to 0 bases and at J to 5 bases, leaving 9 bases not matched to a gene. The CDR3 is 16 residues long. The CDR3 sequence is CAISESRGGSWETQYF. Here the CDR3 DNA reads TGTGCCATCAGTGAGTCAAGGGGCGGGAGTTGGGAGACCCAGTACTTC.

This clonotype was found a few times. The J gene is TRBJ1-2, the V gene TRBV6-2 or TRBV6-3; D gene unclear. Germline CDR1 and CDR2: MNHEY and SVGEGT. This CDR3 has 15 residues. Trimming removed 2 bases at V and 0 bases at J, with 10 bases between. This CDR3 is CASSYIGDTNYGYTF. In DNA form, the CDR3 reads TGTGCCAGCAGTTACATCGGAGATACTAACTATGGCTACACCTTC.

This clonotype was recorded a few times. Written as DNA, the CDR3 is TGTGCCAGCAGTTTGCCGACAGGGAAGAGCGAGCAGTACTTC. Translated, it gives CASSLPTGKSEQYF. The genes are TRBV28 and TRBJ2-7; 7 bases match TRBD1. Germline trimming cut 3 bases from V and 6 bases from J; bases unmatched to any gene: 8. This CDR3 has 14 amino acids. Germline CDR1 MDHEN, CDR2 SYDVKM. The full variable domain, its missing parts supplied by reference TRBV28 and TRBJ2-7, is DVKVTQSSRYLVKRTGEKVFLECVQDMDHENMFWYRQDPGLGLRLIYFSYDVKMKEKGDIPEGYSVSREKKERFSLILESASTNQTSMYLCASSLPTGKSEQYFGPGTRLTVT.

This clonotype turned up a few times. CDR3 bases: TGTGCCAGCAGCTTCGGGCCTCAACAATCCGAGCAGTACTTC. Encoded protein: CASSFGPQQSEQYF. The J gene is TRBJ2-7, the V gene TRBV13, with D unresolved. From germline, CDR1 is PRHDT and CDR2 FYEKMQ (reference sequence). V lost 3 bases, J lost 6 bases, and 15 bases lay in between. This CDR3 is built from 14 residues.

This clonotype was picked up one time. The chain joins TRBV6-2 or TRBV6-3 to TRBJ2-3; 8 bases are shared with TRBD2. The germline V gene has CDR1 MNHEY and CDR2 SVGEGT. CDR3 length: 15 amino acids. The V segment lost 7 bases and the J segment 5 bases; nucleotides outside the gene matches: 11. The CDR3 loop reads CASNDQRGMEDTQYF. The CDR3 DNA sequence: TGTGCCAGCAATGACCAGCGGGGGATGGAAGATACGCAGTATTTT.